A single sample gave rise to the 29 T cell receptor beta chains below, sequenced in a study of PD-1 blockade in classical Hodgkin lymphoma. All trial patients relapsed after autologous stem cell transplantation. Thawed PBMCs underwent magnetic negative selection to obtain purified CD8+ T cells. Profiling relied on immunoSEQ multiplex PCR, and the TCRdb table lists in-frame clones only, not all of them. The sample carries 5,500 to 7,000 clones, about four fifths recorded once. The source material was CD8+ T cells from blood, sampled at baseline. The receptors originated from a human donor with classical Hodgkin lymphoma.

J is TRBJ2-5 and V is TRBV27; TRBD1 matches 10 bases. Per germline, CDR1 MNHEY and CDR2 SMNVEV (reference sequence). The CDR3 has 15 amino acids. V lost 6 bases to trimming and J lost 1 base; unmatched junction nucleotides: 5. The CDR3 is CASRRRDRGQETQYF. CDR3 DNA: TGTGCCAGCAGACGACGGGACAGGGGCCAAGAGACCCAGTACTTC.

J is TRBJ2-3 and V is TRBV7-8, with D possibly being TRBD1 or TRBD2 (5 bases each). This CDR3 comprises 15 residues. With 5 bases removed from V and 4 bases from J, the gap between germline ends came to 16 bases. From germline, CDR1 is SGHVS and CDR2 FQNEAQ. The CDR3 is CASSPIGGRSDTQYF. Written as DNA, the CDR3 is TGTGCCAGCAGCCCTATTGGGGGTCGTTCAGATACGCAGTATTTT.

The table lists this clone with a few counts. V is TRBV2 and J is TRBJ1-1; 7 positions match TRBD1. Trimming at V came to 6 bases and at J to 10 bases, leaving 5 bases not matched to a gene. This CDR3 comprises 11 residues. Germline CDR1 is SNHLY and CDR2 is FYNNEI. The CDR3, as DNA: TGTGCCAGCAGCTTTACAGGGGTAGCTTTCTTT. Translation: CASSFTGVAFF.

DNA of the CDR3: TGTGCCGGGGCGGAGCGCGGGACAGGGGTTTTCCCTACTGGTGAGCAGTACTTC. It specifies CAGAERGTGVFPTGEQYF. The chain has TRBV2 and TRBJ2-7; 10 nucleotides match TRBD1. After removal of 11 bases from V and 7 bases from J, the junction contained 26 bases not matched to a gene. This CDR3 region has 18 residues. Germline CDR1 reads SNHLY; CDR2 reads FYNNEI.

The V and J genes are TRBV4-2 and TRBJ1-5, with D hard to call. CDR3 length: 16 residues. Trimming took 0 bases from V and 3 from J, leaving 12 bases between them. The germline V gene has CDR1 LGHNA and CDR2 YNFKEQ. CDR3 nucleotides: TGTGCCAGCAGCCAAGAGGACGAAGGAGTCAATCAGCCCCAGCATTTT. It translates to CASSQEDEGVNQPQHF.

The chain is built from TRBV19 and TRBJ2-1; 8 bases align to TRBD1. V shed 0 bases and J 6 bases; nucleotides not matched to a gene: 4. CDR3 length: 15 amino acids. Germline CDR1 LNHDA, CDR2 SQIVND (reference sequence). The CDR3 region has the DNA TGTGCCAGTAGTATAGATGGACAGGGAGGCAATGAGCAGTTCTTC. It is translated as CASSIDGQGGNEQFF.

This clone was picked up one time. The chain couples TRBV6-1 to TRBJ2-1; the D is unclear. The CDR3 has 14 amino acids. With 3 bases removed from V and 8 bases from J, the gap between germline ends came to 14 bases. CDR1 and CDR2 from the germline V gene are MNHNS and SASEGT. The CDR3 loop is CASSELRWNDEQFF. The DNA for the CDR3 is TGTGCCAGCAGTGAGTTACGATGGAACGATGAGCAGTTCTTC.

The gene calls are TRBV19 and TRBJ1-2; weak D call: TRBD1 (5 bases). The CDR3 length is 18 residues. Trimming left V 5 bases short and J 2 bases short, with 24 bases between. The V gene's germline CDR1 is LNHDA and CDR2 SQIVND (reference sequence). The CDR3 here is CASSPGGSASLGNYGYTF. In DNA form, the CDR3 reads TGTGCCAGTAGTCCGGGGGGGTCGGCTTCCCTAGGGAACTATGGCTACACCTTC.

This sequence joins TRBV18 and TRBJ2-7, with D maybe TRBD2 (6 bases). The V end lost 2 bases, the J end lost 2 bases, and 16 bases lay between the germline ends. This CDR3 region has 16 residues. The V gene's germline CDR1 is KGHSH and CDR2 LQKENI. Here the CDR3 DNA reads TGTGCCAGCTCACCAAGGCCTAGCGAGTTCCCCTACGAGCAGTACTTC. Protein: CASSPRPSEFPYEQYF.

This clone came up once. The chain carries TRBV4-1 and TRBJ1-1, with D hard to call. The V and J ends lost 4 bases and 2 bases respectively, with 11 bases between them. The CDR3 runs 14 residues. The germline V gene encodes CDR1 MGHRA and CDR2 YSYEKL. CDR3 coding DNA: TGCGCCAGCAGCCTGGGGAATTTAAACACTGAAGCTTTCTTT. Its translation: CASSLGNLNTEAFF.

The chain couples TRBV5-5 to TRBJ2-7; 15 bases align to TRBD2. From germline, CDR1 is SGHKS and CDR2 YYEKEE (reference sequence). The CDR3 is made up of 19 amino acids. The J segment lost 2 bases and the V segment lost 3 bases, leaving 12 bases of the junction unmatched. In DNA, the CDR3 is TGTGCCAGCAGCTCCTTGGAGGGGACTAGCGGGGGGAAACCCTACGAGCAGTACTTC. It codes for CASSSLEGTSGGKPYEQYF. Together with reference TRBV5-5 and TRBJ2-7, the CDR3 gives the full variable domain: DAGVTQSPTHLIKTRGQQVTLRCSPISGHKSVSWYQQVLGQGPQFIFQYYEKEERGRGNFPDRFSARQFPNYSSELNVNALLLGDSALYLCASSSLEGTSGGKPYEQYFGPGTRLTVT.

The rearrangement links TRBV28 to TRBJ2-2; D possibly corresponds to TRBD2 (5 bases). Germline V gene lookup returns CDR1 MDHEN and CDR2 SYDVKM. CDR3 length: 16 residues. Trimming removed 5 bases at V and 6 bases at J, with 19 bases between. The CDR3: CASSTHPGMEPGELFF. CDR3 in DNA: TGTGCCAGCAGTACTCACCCGGGAATGGAGCCCGGGGAGCTGTTTTTT.

The gene calls are TRBV6-1 and TRBJ2-2; D remains unclear. CDR1 is MNHNS and CDR2 is SASEGT in the germline V gene. V was trimmed by 7 bases and J by 6 bases, leaving 15 bases between them. The CDR3 consists of 14 residues. The CDR3 loop reads CASIPMRTAGELFF. In DNA form, the CDR3 reads TGTGCCAGCATCCCCATGCGGACGGCCGGGGAGCTGTTTTTT.

This chain uses TRBV7-9 with TRBJ2-5; D is perhaps TRBD1 or TRBD2 (5 bases each). The CDR3 spans 16 residues. Germline V CDR1 and CDR2: SEHNR, FQNEAQ (reference sequence). Trimming removed 5 bases at V and 2 bases at J, with 18 bases between. This CDR3 is CASSLRDGEAQETQYF. CDR3 nucleotide sequence: TGTGCCAGCAGCCTTAGGGACGGAGAAGCGCAAGAGACCCAGTACTTC.

The chain carries TRBV9 and TRBJ2-3, with TRBD1 identical over 7 bases. The germline V gene has CDR1 SGDLS and CDR2 YYNGEE. The CDR3 contains 16 residues. Germline trimming cut 0 bases from V and 4 bases from J; bases unmatched to any gene: 8. As DNA, the CDR3 is TGTGCCAGCAGCGTAGAAGAACAGGGGATCGCAGATACGCAGTATTTT. This codes for CASSVEEQGIADTQYF.

The chain carries TRBV7-9 and TRBJ1-3; 7 bases are shared with TRBD1. V was clipped by 0 bases and J by 0 bases; unmatched bases: 5. The CDR3 has 17 amino acids. CDR1 is SEHNR, CDR2 FQNEAQ, per germline (reference sequence). The CDR3 DNA is TGTGCCAGCAGCTTAGCGGGGACAGCCTCCTCTGGAAACACCATATATTTT. It specifies CASSLAGTASSGNTIYF.

This clone was counted a few times. The rearrangement uses TRBV4-3 and TRBJ1-1; no clear D. Germline-derived CDR1 and CDR2 are LGHNA and YSLEER. The length of the CDR3 is 15 residues. Trimming took off 0 bases at V and 1 base at J, with 9 bases between the two ends. The CDR3 loop is CASSQDWAANTEAFF. The CDR3 bases are TGCGCCAGCAGCCAAGATTGGGCAGCGAACACTGAAGCTTTCTTT.

This chain joins TRBV10-3 and TRBJ2-1, with D uncertain. Looked up from germline, CDR1 is ENHRY and CDR2 is SYGVKD. The CDR3 has 14 residues. V was cut by 4 bases and J by 7 bases, with 14 bases left in between. The CDR3 nucleotides are TGTGCCATCAGTGTAGGGCGGTCCTCGAATGAGCAGTTCTTC. Translated: CAISVGRSSNEQFF.

The chain carries TRBV5-5 and TRBJ1-2; unclear D gene. The germline CDR1 and CDR2 sequences are SGHKS and YYEKEE (reference sequence). The CDR3 covers 15 residues. V was trimmed by 0 bases and J by 2 bases, leaving 11 bases between them. In DNA, the CDR3 is TGTGCCAGCAGCTTGGAAGAGTTTGGAAACTATGGCTACACCTTC. Its translation is CASSLEEFGNYGYTF.

The CDR3 here is CASSPTDSLTEAFF. CDR3 DNA sequence: TGTGCCAGCAGCCCAACGGACAGCTTGACTGAAGCTTTCTTT. The chain uses TRBV7-3 and TRBJ1-1; D is perhaps TRBD1 (6 bases). The CDR3 is 14 amino acids. Germline CDR1 and CDR2: SGHTA and FQGTGA. Trimming shortened V by 5 bases and J by 5 bases, and 15 bases separated the two germline ends.

This clone was recorded once. The chain couples TRBV19 to TRBJ1-2; 9 bases are a match to TRBD1. Trimming cost V 6 bases and J 4 bases; bases outside gene matches: 18. Germline CDR1 LNHDA, CDR2 SQIVND (reference sequence). CDR3 length: 18 amino acids. The CDR3 bases are TGTGCCAGTAGCCTTTTAATACTGGGACAGGGAAGGGGCTATGGCTACACCTTC. The encoded protein is CASSLLILGQGRGYGYTF.

This clone is a singleton in its sample. This chain links TRBV7-6 with TRBJ2-1; perhaps D is TRBD1 or TRBD2 (7 bases each). Trimming left V 5 bases short and J 0 bases short, with 11 bases between. Germline CDR1 and CDR2: SGHVS and FNYEAQ. This CDR3 is built from 15 residues. The CDR3 DNA reads TGTGCCAGCAGCCCAGGGGGGGACTCCTACAATGAGCAGTTCTTC. Its translation is CASSPGGDSYNEQFF.

This chain uses TRBV5-8 with TRBJ1-3; D remains ambiguous. The CDR3 length is 16 residues. CDR1 is SGHTS, CDR2 YDEGEE, per germline. Trimming left V 3 bases short and J 0 bases short, with 13 bases between. CDR3 region: CASSYVGPYSGNTIYF. In DNA, the CDR3 is TGTGCCAGCAGCTACGTAGGCCCATACTCTGGAAACACCATATATTTT.

J is TRBJ2-3 and V is TRBV11-2, with D tentatively TRBD2 (6 bases). The CDR3 is 15 amino acids. Per the germline V gene, CDR1 is SGHAT and CDR2 is FQNNGV. V lost 3 bases, J lost 2 bases, and 12 bases lay in between. CDR3 protein: CASSFRMDYTDTQYF. The CDR3, as DNA: TGTGCCAGCAGCTTCAGAATGGACTACACAGATACGCAGTATTTT.

This clone is judged large (0.1 to 1%). J is TRBJ2-1 and V is TRBV18; 7 nucleotides match TRBD1. This CDR3 has 13 residues. Germline-derived CDR1 and CDR2 are KGHSH and LQKENI. The ends lost 10 bases at V and 6 bases at J; junction bases unmatched: 9. CDR3 sequence reads: CATRQGEGNEQFF. The CDR3 DNA reads TGTGCCACTAGACAGGGAGAGGGCAATGAGCAGTTCTTC.

This chain uses TRBV13 with TRBJ2-7; tentatively, D is TRBD2 (5 bases). V lost 0 bases to trimming and J lost 6 bases, with 9 bases between them. The CDR3 is made up of 13 amino acids. Germline CDR1 is PRHDT and CDR2 is FYEKMQ (reference sequence). CDR3 nucleotide sequence: TGTGCCAGCAGCTTAGGCTATGGAGGCGAGCAGTACTTC. Protein: CASSLGYGGEQYF. The entire variable domain, with the rest obtained from reference TRBV13 and TRBJ2-7, is as follows: AAGVIQSPRHLIKEKRETATLKCYPIPRHDTVYWYQQGPGQDPQFLISFYEKMQSDKGSIPDRFSAQQFSDYHSELNMSSLELGDSALYFCASSLGYGGEQYFGPGTRLTVT.

This chain joins TRBV5-6 and TRBJ2-6, with a tentative D call TRBD1 (5 bases). Trimming took 9 bases from V and 1 from J, leaving 14 bases between them. Germline V gene sequence: CDR1 SGHDT, CDR2 YYEEEE. The CDR3 totals 15 residues. The CDR3 loop reads CATRGGVSGANVLTF. DNA of the CDR3: TGTGCCACAAGGGGTGGGGTTTCTGGGGCCAACGTCCTGACTTTC.

The chain couples TRBV5-1 to TRBJ2-3; D remains ambiguous. The CDR3 spans 14 residues. V dropped 0 bases and J dropped 5 bases, with 10 bases sitting between them. CDR1 is SGHRS, CDR2 YFSETQ, per germline. The CDR3, as DNA: TGCGCCAGCAGCTTGGACGGTAGAGGAGATACGCAGTATTTT. Translated: CASSLDGRGDTQYF.

The gene calls are TRBV9 and TRBJ1-1, with D unresolved. Germline V gene data show CDR1 as SGDLS and CDR2 as YYNGEE. Trimming left V 0 bases short and J 5 bases short, with 11 bases between. This CDR3 region has 14 residues. This CDR3 is CASSVGGPSTEAFF. For the CDR3, the DNA is TGTGCCAGCAGCGTAGGAGGACCCTCTACTGAAGCTTTCTTT.